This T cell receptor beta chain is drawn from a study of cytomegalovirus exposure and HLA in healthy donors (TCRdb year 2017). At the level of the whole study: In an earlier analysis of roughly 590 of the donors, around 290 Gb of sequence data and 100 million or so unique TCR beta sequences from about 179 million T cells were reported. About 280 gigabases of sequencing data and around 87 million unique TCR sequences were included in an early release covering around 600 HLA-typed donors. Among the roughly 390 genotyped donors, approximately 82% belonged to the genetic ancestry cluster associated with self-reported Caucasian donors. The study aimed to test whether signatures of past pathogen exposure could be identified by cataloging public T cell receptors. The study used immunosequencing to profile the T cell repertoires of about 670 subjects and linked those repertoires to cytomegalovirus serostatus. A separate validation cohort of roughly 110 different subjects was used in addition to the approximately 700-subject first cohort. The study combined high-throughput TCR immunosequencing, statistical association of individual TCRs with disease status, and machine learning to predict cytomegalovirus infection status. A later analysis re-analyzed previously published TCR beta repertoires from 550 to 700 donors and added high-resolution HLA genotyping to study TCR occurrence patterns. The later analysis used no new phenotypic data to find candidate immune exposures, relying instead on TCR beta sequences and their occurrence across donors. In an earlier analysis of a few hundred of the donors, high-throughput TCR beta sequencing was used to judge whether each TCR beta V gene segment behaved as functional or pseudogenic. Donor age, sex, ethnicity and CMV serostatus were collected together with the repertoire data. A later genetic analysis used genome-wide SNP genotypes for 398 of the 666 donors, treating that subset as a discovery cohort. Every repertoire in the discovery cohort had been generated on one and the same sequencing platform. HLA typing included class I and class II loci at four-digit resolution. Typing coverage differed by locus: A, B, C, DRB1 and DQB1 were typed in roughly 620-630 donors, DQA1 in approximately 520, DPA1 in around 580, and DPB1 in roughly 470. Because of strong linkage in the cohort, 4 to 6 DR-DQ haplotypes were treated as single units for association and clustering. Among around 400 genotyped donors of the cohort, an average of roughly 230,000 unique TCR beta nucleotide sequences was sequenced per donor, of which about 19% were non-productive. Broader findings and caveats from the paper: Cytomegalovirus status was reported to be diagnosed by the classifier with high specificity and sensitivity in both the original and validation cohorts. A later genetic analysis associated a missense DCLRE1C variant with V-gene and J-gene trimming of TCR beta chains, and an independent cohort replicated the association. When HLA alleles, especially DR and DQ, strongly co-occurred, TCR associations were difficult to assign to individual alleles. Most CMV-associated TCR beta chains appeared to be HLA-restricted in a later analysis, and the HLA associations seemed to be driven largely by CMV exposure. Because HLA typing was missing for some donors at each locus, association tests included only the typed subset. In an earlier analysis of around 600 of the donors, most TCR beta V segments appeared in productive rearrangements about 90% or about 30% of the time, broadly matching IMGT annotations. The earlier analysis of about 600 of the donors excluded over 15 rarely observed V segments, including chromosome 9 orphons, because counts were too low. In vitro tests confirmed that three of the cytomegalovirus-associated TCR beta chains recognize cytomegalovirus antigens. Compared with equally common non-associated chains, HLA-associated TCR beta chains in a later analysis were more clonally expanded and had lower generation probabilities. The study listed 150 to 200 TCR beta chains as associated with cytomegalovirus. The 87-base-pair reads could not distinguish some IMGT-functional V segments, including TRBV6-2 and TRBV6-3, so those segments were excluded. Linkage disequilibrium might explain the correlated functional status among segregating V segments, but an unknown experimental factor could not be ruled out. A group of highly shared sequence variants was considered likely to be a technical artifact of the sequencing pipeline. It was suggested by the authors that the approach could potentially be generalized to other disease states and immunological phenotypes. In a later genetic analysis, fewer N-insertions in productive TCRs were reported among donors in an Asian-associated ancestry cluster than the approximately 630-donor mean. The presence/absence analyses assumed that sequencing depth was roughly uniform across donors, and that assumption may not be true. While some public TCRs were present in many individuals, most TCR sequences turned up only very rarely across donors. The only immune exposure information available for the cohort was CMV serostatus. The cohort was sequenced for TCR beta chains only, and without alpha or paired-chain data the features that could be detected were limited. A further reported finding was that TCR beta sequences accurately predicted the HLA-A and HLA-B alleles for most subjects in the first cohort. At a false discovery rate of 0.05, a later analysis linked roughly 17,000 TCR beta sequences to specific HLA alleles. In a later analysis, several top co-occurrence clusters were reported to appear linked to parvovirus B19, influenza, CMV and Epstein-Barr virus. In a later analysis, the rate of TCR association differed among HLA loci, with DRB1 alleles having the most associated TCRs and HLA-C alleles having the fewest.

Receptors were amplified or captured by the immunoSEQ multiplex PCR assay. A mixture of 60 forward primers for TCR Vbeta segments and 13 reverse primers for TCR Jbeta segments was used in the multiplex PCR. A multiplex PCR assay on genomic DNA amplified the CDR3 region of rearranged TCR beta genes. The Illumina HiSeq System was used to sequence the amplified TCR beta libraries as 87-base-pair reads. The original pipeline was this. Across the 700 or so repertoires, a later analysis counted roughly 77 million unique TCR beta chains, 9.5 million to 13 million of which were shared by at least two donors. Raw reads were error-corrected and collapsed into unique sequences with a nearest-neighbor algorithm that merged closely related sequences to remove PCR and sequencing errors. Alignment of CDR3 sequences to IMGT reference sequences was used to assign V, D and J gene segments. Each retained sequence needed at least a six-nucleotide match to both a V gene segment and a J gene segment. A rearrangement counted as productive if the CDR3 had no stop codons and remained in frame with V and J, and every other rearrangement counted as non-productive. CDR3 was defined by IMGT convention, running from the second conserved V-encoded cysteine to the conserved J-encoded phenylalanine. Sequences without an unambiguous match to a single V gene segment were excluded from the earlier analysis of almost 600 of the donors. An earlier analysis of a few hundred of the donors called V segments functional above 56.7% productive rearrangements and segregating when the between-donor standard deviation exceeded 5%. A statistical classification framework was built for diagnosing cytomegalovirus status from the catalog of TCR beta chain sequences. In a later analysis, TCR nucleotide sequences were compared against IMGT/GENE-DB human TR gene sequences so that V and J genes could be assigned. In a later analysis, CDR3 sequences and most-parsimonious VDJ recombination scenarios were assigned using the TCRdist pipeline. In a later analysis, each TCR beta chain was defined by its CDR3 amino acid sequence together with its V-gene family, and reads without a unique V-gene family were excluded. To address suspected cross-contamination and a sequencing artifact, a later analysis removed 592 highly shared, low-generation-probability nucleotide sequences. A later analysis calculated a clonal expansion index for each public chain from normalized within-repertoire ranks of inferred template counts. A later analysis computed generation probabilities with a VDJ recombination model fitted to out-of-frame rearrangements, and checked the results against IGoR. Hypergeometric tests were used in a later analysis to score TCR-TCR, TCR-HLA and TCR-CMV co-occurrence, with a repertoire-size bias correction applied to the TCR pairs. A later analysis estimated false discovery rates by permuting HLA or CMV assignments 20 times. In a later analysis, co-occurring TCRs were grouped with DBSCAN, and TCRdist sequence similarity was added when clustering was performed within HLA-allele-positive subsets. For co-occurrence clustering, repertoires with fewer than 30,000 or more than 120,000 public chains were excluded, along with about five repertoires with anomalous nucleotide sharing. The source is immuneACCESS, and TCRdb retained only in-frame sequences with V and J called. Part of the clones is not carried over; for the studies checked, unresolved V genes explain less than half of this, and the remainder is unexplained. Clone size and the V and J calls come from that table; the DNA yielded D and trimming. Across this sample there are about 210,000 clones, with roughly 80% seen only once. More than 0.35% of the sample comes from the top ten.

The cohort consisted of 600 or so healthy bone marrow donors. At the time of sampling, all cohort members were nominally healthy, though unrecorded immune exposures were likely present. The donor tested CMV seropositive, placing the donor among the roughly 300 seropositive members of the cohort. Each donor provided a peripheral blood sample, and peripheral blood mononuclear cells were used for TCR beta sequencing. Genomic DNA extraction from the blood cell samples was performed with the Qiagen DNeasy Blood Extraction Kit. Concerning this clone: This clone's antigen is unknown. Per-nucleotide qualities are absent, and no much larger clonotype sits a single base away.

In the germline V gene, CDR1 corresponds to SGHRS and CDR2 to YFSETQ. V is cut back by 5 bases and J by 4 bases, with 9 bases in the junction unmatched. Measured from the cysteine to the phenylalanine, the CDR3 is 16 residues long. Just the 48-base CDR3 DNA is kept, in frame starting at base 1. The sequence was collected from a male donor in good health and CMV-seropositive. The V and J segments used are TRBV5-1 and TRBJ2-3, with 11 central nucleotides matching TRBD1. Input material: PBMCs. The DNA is TGCGCCAGCAGGCCCGGGACAGGGGGTTCTGCAGATACGCAGTATTTT. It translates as CASRPGTGGSADTQYF. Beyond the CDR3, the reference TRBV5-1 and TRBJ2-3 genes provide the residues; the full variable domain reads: KAGVTQTPRYLIKTRGQQVTLSCSPISGHRSVSWYQQTPGQGLQFLFEYFSETQRNKGNFPGRFSGRQFSNSRSEMNVSTLELGDSALYLCASRPGTGGSADTQYFGPGTRLTVL.